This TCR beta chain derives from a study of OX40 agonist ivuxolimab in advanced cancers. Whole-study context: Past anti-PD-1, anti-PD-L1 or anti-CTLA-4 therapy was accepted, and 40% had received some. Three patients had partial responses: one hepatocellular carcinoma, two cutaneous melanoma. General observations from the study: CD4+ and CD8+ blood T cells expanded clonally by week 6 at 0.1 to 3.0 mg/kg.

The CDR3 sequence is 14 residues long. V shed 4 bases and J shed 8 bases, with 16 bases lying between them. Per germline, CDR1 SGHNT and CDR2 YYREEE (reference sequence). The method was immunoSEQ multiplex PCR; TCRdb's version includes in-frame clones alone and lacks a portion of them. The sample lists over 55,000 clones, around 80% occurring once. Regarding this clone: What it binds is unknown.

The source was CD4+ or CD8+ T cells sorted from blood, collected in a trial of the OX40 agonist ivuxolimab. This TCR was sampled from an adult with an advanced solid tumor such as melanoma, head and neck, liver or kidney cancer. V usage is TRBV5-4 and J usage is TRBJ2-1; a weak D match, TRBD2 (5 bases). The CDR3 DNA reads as TGTGCCAGCAGCCGTGCCGGGAATAACCATGAGCAGTTCTTC. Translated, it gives CASSRAGNNHEQFF.